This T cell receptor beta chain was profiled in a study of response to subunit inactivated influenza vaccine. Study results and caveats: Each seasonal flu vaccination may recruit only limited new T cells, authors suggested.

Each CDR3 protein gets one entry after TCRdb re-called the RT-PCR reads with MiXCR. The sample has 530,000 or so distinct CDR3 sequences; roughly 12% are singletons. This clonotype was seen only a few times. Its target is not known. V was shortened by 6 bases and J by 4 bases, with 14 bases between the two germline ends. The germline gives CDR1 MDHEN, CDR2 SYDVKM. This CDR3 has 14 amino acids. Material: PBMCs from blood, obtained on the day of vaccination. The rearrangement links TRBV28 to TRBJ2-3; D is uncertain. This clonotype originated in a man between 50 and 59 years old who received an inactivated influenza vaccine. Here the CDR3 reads CASSSPLISDTQYF. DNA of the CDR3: TGTGCCAGCAGCTCCCCCCTGATTTCAGATACGCAGTATTTT.